Reported below is one T cell receptor beta chain. Only in-frame clones appear in the TCRdb table, and some are missing; sequencing was by immunoSEQ multiplex PCR. The sample records 20,000 to 25,000 clones, roughly nine tenths being singletons. The sample comes from a study of OX40 agonist ivuxolimab in advanced cancers. Overall study context: Treatment of patients was with ivuxolimab, an agonistic anti-OX40 (CD134) antibody. Partial responses were achieved by three patients, of whom one had hepatocellular carcinoma and two had cutaneous melanoma.

V was pared by 2 bases and J by 8 bases, with 3 bases of the junction left unmatched. CDR3 size: 15 residues. In germline, CDR1 is SGHRS, CDR2 YFSETQ. The source is an adult with an advanced solid tumor such as melanoma, head and neck, liver or kidney cancer. V and J are TRBV5-1 and TRBJ2-1, with TRBD2 matching 14 bases. This material consisted of CD4+ or CD8+ T cells sorted from blood, taken in a trial of the OX40 agonist ivuxolimab. The CDR3 spells CASSLGTSGGDEQFF. For the CDR3, the DNA is TGCGCCAGCAGCTTAGGGACTAGCGGGGGAGATGAGCAGTTCTTC.